A selection of T cell receptor beta chains follows, all from one sample in a study of T cell clones after liver transplantation. This table comes from immunoSEQ multiplex PCR, and its TCRdb copy is limited to in-frame clones, with some not included. Here the sample spans 24,000 or so clones, 55% to 70% being singletons. Sequences were derived from CD4+ T cells from blood, sampled before liver transplant. The receptors were sampled from a human donor who received a liver transplant. Each CDR3 is given with its conserved first and last residue. Each record gives: J gene, V gene, clone size, D gene, CDR3 protein, CDR3 DNA. A D gene is named only where the DNA matches it firmly. Size tells how often a clone was seen (once, few, many) or the class of an expanded clone, and some rows leave it out.

>TRBJ1-1|TRBV18|NA|TRBD1
CASSPTTGQNTEAFF
TGTGCCAGCTCACCGACGACAGGGCAGAACACTGAAGCTTTCTTT
>TRBJ2-7|TRBV6-5|medium-sized|TRBD1
CASRPGQGTYEQYF
TGTGCCAGCAGGCCGGGACAGGGGACCTACGAGCAGTACTTC
>TRBJ1-2|TRBV19|NA|TRBD1
CASSLRTGGTGYTF
TGTGCCAGTAGTCTCCGGACAGGGGGGACCGGCTACACCTTC
>TRBJ2-7|TRBV5-4|NA|NA
CASSLPGFEQYF
TGTGCCAGCAGCTTGCCCGGGTTCGAGCAGTACTTC
>TRBJ1-1|TRBV19|NA|NA
CASSIVGGNTEAFF
TGTGCCAGTAGTATAGTCGGGGGGAACACTGAAGCTTTCTTT
>TRBJ2-5|TRBV6-1|NA|TRBD1
CASSEALGQDGETQYF
TGTGCCAGCAGTGAAGCCCTCGGACAGGACGGAGAGACCCAGTACTTC
>TRBJ1-5|TRBV29-1|NA|TRBD1
CSALGAGGDQPQHF
TGCAGCGCGCTAGGGGCAGGGGGCGATCAGCCCCAGCATTTT
>TRBJ2-1|TRBV11-2|NA|NA
CASSLNSLREQFF
TGTGCCAGCAGCTTAAATTCGCTTAGGGAGCAGTTCTTC
>TRBJ2-2|TRBV29-1|NA|NA
CSVGNRVGTGELFF
TGCAGCGTTGGAAACAGGGTTGGAACCGGGGAGCTGTTTTTT
>TRBJ1-2|TRBV30|NA|NA
CAWSNGNGYTF
TGTGCCTGGAGTAACGGAAATGGCTACACCTTC
>TRBJ2-5|TRBV29-1|NA|TRBD2
CSVADAGDQETQYF
TGCAGCGTTGCGGACGCGGGGGACCAAGAGACCCAGTACTTC
>TRBJ2-5|TRBV5-1|NA|NA
CASSLAGSQETQYF
TGCGCCAGCAGCTTGGCGGGCAGTCAAGAGACCCAGTACTTC
>TRBJ1-6|TRBV5-5|NA|NA
CASSFRDNSPLHF
TGTGCCAGCAGCTTCAGGGATAATTCACCCCTCCACTTT
>TRBJ2-5|TRBV29-1|NA|TRBD2
CSVERGTSGSRDQETQYF
TGCAGCGTTGAAAGAGGGACTAGCGGGAGTAGGGATCAAGAGACCCAGTACTTC
>TRBJ1-4|TRBV5-6|NA|TRBD1
CASSPTGQGNEKLFF
TGTGCCAGCAGCCCCACGGGACAGGGAAATGAAAAACTGTTTTTT
>TRBJ2-3|TRBV6-6|NA|TRBD1
CASSSTVQGTTDTQYF
TGTGCCAGCAGTTCTACAGTACAGGGGACCACAGATACGCAGTATTTT
>TRBJ1-1|TRBV19|once|NA
CASSIGGDTEAFF
TGTGCCAGTAGTATAGGGGGGGACACTGAAGCTTTCTTT
>TRBJ2-3|TRBV10-2|NA|NA
CASSEGGDTQYF
TGCGCCAGCAGTGAGGGGGGGGATACGCAGTATTTT
>TRBJ2-5|TRBV28|NA|TRBD2
CASSFVRLAGGETQYF
TGTGCCAGCAGTTTTGTGAGACTAGCGGGAGGAGAGACCCAGTACTTC
>TRBJ2-1|TRBV9|NA|TRBD2
CASSVASSGRAYGEQFF
TGTGCCAGCAGCGTAGCTTCTAGCGGGAGGGCGTACGGTGAGCAGTTCTTC
>TRBJ2-5|TRBV29-1|NA|TRBD1
CSGGTGETQYF
TGCAGCGGCGGGACAGGGGAGACCCAGTACTTC
>TRBJ2-5|TRBV29-1|NA|TRBD1
CRQTGGPETQYF
TGCAGGCAAACAGGGGGCCCAGAGACCCAGTACTTC
>TRBJ2-5|TRBV21-1|NA|NA
CASSKRDRGRETQYF
TGTGCCAGCAGCAAACGGGACAGGGGGCGAGAGACCCAGTACTTC
>TRBJ2-5|TRBV19|NA|TRBD2
CATRTGAGGKTQYF
TGTGCCACCAGGACCGGGGCGGGGGGCAAGACCCAGTACTTC
>TRBJ2-2|TRBV10-1|NA|TRBD1
CASSAPPGQGNTGELFF
TGCGCCAGCAGTGCGCCCCCGGGACAGGGCAACACCGGGGAGCTGTTTTTT
>TRBJ2-4|TRBV28|NA|TRBD1
CASSMAGTGKNIQYF
TGTGCCAGCAGTATGGCCGGGACAGGGAAAAACATTCAGTACTTC
>TRBJ2-2|TRBV6-6|NA|TRBD1
CASSYQGTENTGELFF
TGTGCCAGCAGTTACCAAGGGACAGAGAACACCGGGGAGCTGTTTTTT
>TRBJ2-7|TRBV5-1|NA|NA
CASSAMSSSYEQYF
TGCGCCAGCAGCGCCATGAGCAGTTCCTACGAGCAGTACTTC
>TRBJ1-3|TRBV7-8|once|NA
CASSLTDAGSSGNAIYF
TGTGCCAGCAGCTTAACTGATGCAGGTAGTTCTGGAAACGCCATATATTTT
>TRBJ2-7|TRBV6-1|NA|NA
CASSEAAGRIYEQYF
TGTGCCAGCAGTGAAGCGGCAGGGCGAATTTACGAGCAGTACTTC
>TRBJ2-5|TRBV5-1|NA|NA
CASRSPDTDMTQYF
TGCGCCAGCAGGAGCCCGGACACGGATATGACCCAGTACTTC
>TRBJ1-4|TRBV7-9|NA|TRBD1
CASSPMKMGTGGFEKLFF
TGTGCCAGCAGCCCAATGAAAATGGGGACAGGGGGCTTTGAAAAACTGTTTTTT
>TRBJ1-5|TRBV27|few|TRBD1
CASSSSQGALSNQPQHF
TGTGCCAGCAGTTCCTCACAGGGGGCTCTTAGCAATCAGCCCCAGCATTTT
>TRBJ1-3|TRBV30|NA|TRBD1
CAWSPRDRVGNTIYF
TGTGCCTGGAGTCCCCGGGACAGGGTTGGAAACACCATATATTTT
>TRBJ1-6|TRBV7-2|few|TRBD1
CASRGTGLGSPLHF
TGTGCCAGCAGGGGGACAGGGCTAGGTTCACCCCTCCACTTT
>TRBJ2-1|TRBV15|NA|TRBD2
CATSSGTTNEQFF
TGTGCCACCAGCAGTGGGACTACGAATGAGCAGTTCTTC
>TRBJ1-6|TRBV10-3|NA|NA
CASKEPDSPLHF
TGTGCCTCTAAGGAGCCCGATTCACCCCTCCACTTT
>TRBJ2-7|TRBV30|NA|NA
CAWSTRPRGEQYF
TGTGCCTGGAGCACGCGTCCGAGGGGCGAGCAGTACTTC
>TRBJ1-1|TRBV5-1|NA|TRBD1
CASSLGLTGPPNTEAFF
TGCGCCAGCAGCTTGGGGCTGACAGGGCCCCCGAACACTGAAGCTTTCTTT
>TRBJ2-2|TRBV11-2|NA|TRBD2
CASSHRLAAGELFF
TGTGCCAGCAGCCATCGACTAGCGGCCGGGGAGCTGTTTTTT
>TRBJ2-3|TRBV13|NA|NA
CASSPFRDLATDTQYF
TGTGCCAGCAGCCCCTTTAGGGACCTTGCCACAGATACGCAGTATTTT
>TRBJ2-3|TRBV7-2|few|NA
CASSPGPSTDTQYF
TGTGCCAGCAGCCCGGGACCGAGCACAGATACGCAGTATTTT
>TRBJ1-2|TRBV28|NA|NA
CASSGRGAGYGYTF
TGTGCCAGCAGCGGGCGGGGCGCAGGCTATGGCTACACCTTC
>TRBJ1-3|TRBV7-8|NA|NA
CASSPRGPSGNTIYF
TGTGCCAGCAGCCCCCGGGGCCCTTCTGGAAACACCATATATTTT
>TRBJ2-1|TRBV6-1|NA|TRBD2
CASSEGGLAFGSYNEQFF
TGTGCCAGCAGTGAAGGGGGACTAGCATTTGGCTCCTACAATGAGCAGTTCTTC
>TRBJ2-6|TRBV28|few|TRBD1
CASSRQIPSDRGLRGANVLTF
TGTGCCAGCAGCCGCCAAATCCCATCGGACAGGGGGCTACGGGGGGCCAACGTCCTGACTTTC
>TRBJ2-3|TRBV27|NA|TRBD2
CASSQSRTSGITDTQYF
TGTGCCAGCAGTCAGTCTCGGACTAGCGGGATCACAGATACGCAGTATTTT
>TRBJ1-1|TRBV27|NA|NA
CASSGVGTEAFF
TGTGCCAGCAGTGGTGTGGGCACTGAAGCTTTCTTT
>TRBJ2-5|TRBV19|NA|NA
CASSIISRQETQYF
TGTGCCAGTAGTATTATTAGCCGGCAAGAGACCCAGTACTTC
>TRBJ2-3|TRBV7-2|NA|TRBD2
CASSRSGESDTQYF
TGTGCCAGCAGCCGTAGCGGGGAATCAGATACGCAGTATTTT
>TRBJ1-3|TRBV5-8|NA|NA
CASSSDSSGNTIYF
TGTGCCAGCAGCTCGGACAGCTCTGGAAACACCATATATTTT
>TRBJ2-7|TRBV6-5|NA|NA
CASRQGGDGNEQYF
TGTGCCAGCAGACAGGGTGGGGACGGGAACGAGCAGTACTTC
>TRBJ2-5|TRBV6-5|NA|TRBD1
CASEQGGGETQYF
TGTGCCAGCGAACAGGGGGGAGGAGAGACCCAGTACTTC
>TRBJ1-6|TRBV7-6|few|NA
CASSSGRGSPLHF
TGTGCCAGCAGCTCCGGGAGAGGTTCACCCCTCCACTTT
>TRBJ1-2|TRBV30|NA|NA
CAWSDSPLHYGYTF
TGTGCCTGGAGTGACAGCCCGCTCCACTATGGCTACACCTTC
>TRBJ2-7|TRBV20-1|NA|NA
CSARGGEQYF
TGCAGTGCTAGAGGAGGGGAGCAGTACTTC
>TRBJ1-4|TRBV12-2|once|NA
CASRLGEKLFF
TGTGCAAGTCGCTTAGGTGAAAAACTGTTTTTT